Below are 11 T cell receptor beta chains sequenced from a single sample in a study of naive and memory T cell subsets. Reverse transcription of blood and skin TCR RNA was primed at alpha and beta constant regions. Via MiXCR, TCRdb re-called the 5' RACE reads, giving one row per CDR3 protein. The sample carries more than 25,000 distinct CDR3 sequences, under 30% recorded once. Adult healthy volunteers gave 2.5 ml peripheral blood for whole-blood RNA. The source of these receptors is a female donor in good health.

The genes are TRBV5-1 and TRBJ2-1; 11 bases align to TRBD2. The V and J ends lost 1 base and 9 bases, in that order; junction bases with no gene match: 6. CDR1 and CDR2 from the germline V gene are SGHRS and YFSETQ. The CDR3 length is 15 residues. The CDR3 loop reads CASSLRLAGGSEQFF. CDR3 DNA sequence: TGCGCCAGCAGCTTGAGGCTAGCGGGGGGCAGTGAGCAGTTCTTC. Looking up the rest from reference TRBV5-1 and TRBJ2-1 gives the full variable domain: KAGVTQTPRYLIKTRGQQVTLSCSPISGHRSVSWYQQTPGQGLQFLFEYFSETQRNKGNFPGRFSGRQFSNSRSEMNVSTLELGDSALYLCASSLRLAGGSEQFFGPGTRLTVL.

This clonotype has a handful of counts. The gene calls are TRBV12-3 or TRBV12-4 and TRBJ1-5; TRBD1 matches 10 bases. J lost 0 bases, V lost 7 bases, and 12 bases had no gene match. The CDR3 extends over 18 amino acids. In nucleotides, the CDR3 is TGTGCCAGCATGGAGCCGGGACAGGGGCTGTATAGCAATCAGCCCCAGCATTTT. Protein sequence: CASMEPGQGLYSNQPQHF.

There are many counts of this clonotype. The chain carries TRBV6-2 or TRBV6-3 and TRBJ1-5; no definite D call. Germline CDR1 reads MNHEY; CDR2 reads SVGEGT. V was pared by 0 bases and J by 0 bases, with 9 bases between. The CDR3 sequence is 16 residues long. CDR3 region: CASSYSNLNSNQPQHF. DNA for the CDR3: TGTGCCAGCAGTTACTCGAATCTGAATAGCAATCAGCCCCAGCATTTT.

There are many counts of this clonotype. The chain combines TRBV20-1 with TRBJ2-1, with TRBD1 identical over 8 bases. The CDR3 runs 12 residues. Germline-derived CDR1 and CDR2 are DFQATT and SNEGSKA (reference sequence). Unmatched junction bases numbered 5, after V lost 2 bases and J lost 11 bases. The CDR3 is CSARPQGAKQFF. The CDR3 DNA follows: TGCAGTGCTAGACCCCAGGGGGCCAAGCAGTTCTTC.

The CDR3 protein is CASSYSDPATFF. As DNA, the CDR3 is TGTGCCAGCAGTTACTCGGACCCGGCCACGTTCTTC. The genes are TRBV6-6 and TRBJ2-1; D is unclear. Trimming removed 0 bases from V and 15 bases from J, with 12 bases in between. The CDR3 extends over 12 amino acids. Germline V gene lookup returns CDR1 MNHNY and CDR2 SVGAGI (reference sequence).

The CDR3 region is CASSPDTGLRRFNEQFF. Written as DNA, the CDR3 is TGTGCCAGCAGCCCCGACACGGGCCTCCGAAGGTTCAATGAGCAGTTCTTC. The J gene is TRBJ2-1, the V gene TRBV3-1; D remains unclear. Trimming left V 4 bases short and J 6 bases short, with 22 bases between. The CDR3 runs to 17 residues. Germline CDR1 LGHDT, CDR2 YNNKEL (reference sequence).

The CDR3 DNA is TGCGCCAGCACTCTAGGGACTGGCCCGTACAATGAGCAGTTCTTC. Translation: CASTLGTGPYNEQFF. The V and J genes are TRBV5-1 and TRBJ2-1, with D possibly being TRBD2 (6 bases). CDR1 and CDR2 (germline): SGHRS, YFSETQ. Trimming removed 6 bases at V and 4 bases at J, with 17 bases between. This CDR3 is 15 amino acids long. The full variable domain, in which reference TRBV5-1 and TRBJ2-1 provide the parts outside the CDR3, is KAGVTQTPRYLIKTRGQQVTLSCSPISGHRSVSWYQQTPGQGLQFLFEYFSETQRNKGNFPGRFSGRQFSNSRSEMNVSTLELGDSALYLCASTLGTGPYNEQFFGPGTRLTVL.

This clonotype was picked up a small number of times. The CDR3 DNA is TGCAGTGCTCGACGACAGGGGGGGTACAATGAGCAGTTCTTC. Translating it yields CSARRQGGYNEQFF. The rearrangement uses TRBV20-1 and TRBJ2-1, with 9 bases fitting TRBD1. CDR3 length: 14 amino acids. V trimming: 5 bases; J trimming: 4 bases; junction bases outside the gene matches: 6. Per the germline V gene, CDR1 is DFQATT and CDR2 is SNEGSKA (reference sequence).

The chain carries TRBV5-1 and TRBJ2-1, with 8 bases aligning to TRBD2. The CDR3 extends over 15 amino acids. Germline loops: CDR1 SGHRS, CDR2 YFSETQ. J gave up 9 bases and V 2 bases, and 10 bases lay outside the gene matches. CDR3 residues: CASSLPSQRGSEQFF. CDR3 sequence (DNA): TGCGCCAGCAGCTTACCCTCCCAGCGGGGGAGTGAGCAGTTCTTC.

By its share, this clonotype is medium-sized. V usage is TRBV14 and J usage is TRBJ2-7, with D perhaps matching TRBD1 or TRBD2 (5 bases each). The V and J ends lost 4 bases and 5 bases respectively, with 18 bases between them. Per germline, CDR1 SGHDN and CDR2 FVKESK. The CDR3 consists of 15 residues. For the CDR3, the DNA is TGTGCCAGCAGCCGCCTACCGACGGGGACGGACGAGCAGTACTTC. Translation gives CASSRLPTGTDEQYF.

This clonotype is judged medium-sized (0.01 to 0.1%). The CDR3 spells CASSEALRSYNSPLHF. The CDR3 nucleotides read TGTGCCAGCAGTGAAGCGCTCCGCTCCTATAATTCACCCCTCCACTTT. The V and J genes are TRBV6-1 and TRBJ1-6; D unresolved. The germline CDR1 and CDR2 sequences are MNHNS and SASEGT. Trimming took off 0 bases at V and 0 bases at J, with 6 bases between the two ends. The CDR3 runs to 16 residues.